These 21 T cell receptor beta chains were all obtained from the same sample, sequenced in a study of CD8 T cells in ankylosing spondylitis. TCRdb re-called the 5' RACE reads through MiXCR, storing one row per CDR3 protein. The sample records 100,000 to 150,000 distinct CDR3 sequences, more than 9.5% being singletons. The sample comprised blood, either unsorted or a sorted T cell fraction (not recorded which). Every receptor here comes from a female donor with ankylosing spondylitis or in good health (not recorded which).

This clonotype was counted many times. The chain is built from TRBV5-1 and TRBJ1-2; no clear D. CDR3 size: 14 residues. With 0 bases removed from V and 4 bases from J, the gap between germline ends came to 10 bases. Germline lookup yields CDR1 SGHRS and CDR2 YFSETQ. Here the CDR3 reads CASSLDEGLYGYTF. The CDR3 DNA is TGCGCCAGCAGCTTGGACGAGGGCCTCTATGGCTACACCTTC. The full variable domain, its missing parts supplied by reference TRBV5-1 and TRBJ1-2, is KAGVTQTPRYLIKTRGQQVTLSCSPISGHRSVSWYQQTPGQGLQFLFEYFSETQRNKGNFPGRFSGRQFSNSRSEMNVSTLELGDSALYLCASSLDEGLYGYTFGSGTRLTVV.

Ten or more counts support this clonotype. The chain employs TRBV20-1 and TRBJ2-3, with a possible D match to TRBD2 (5 bases). V lost 3 bases and J 0 bases, leaving 13 bases between the germline ends. Per the germline V gene, CDR1 is DFQATT and CDR2 is SNEGSKA (reference sequence). The CDR3 loop spans 15 amino acids. CDR3 sequence reads: CSASIGGLSTDTQYF. Written as DNA, the CDR3 is TGCAGTGCTAGCATCGGAGGTCTTAGCACAGATACGCAGTATTTT.

This clonotype was detected many times. The chain employs TRBV30 and TRBJ1-2, with a weak D call TRBD1 (5 bases). Germline V gene lookup returns CDR1 GTSNPN and CDR2 SVGIG (reference sequence). The length of the CDR3 is 12 residues. The V gene lost 0 bases and the J gene lost 4 bases, with 6 bases spanning the gap. As DNA, the CDR3 is TGTGCCTGGAGTGTAGGGACCTATGGCTACACCTTC. Its protein product is CAWSVGTYGYTF.

This clonotype was seen repeatedly, ten times or more. V and J are TRBV10-3 and TRBJ2-7; 10 nucleotides line up with TRBD1. After removal of 3 bases from V and 3 bases from J, the junction contained 5 bases not matched to a gene. Germline V gene data show CDR1 as ENHRY and CDR2 as SYGVKD. CDR3 size: 15 residues. CDR3 protein: CAISDPGQGFYEQYF. CDR3 DNA sequence: TGTGCCATCAGTGATCCGGGACAGGGGTTCTACGAGCAGTACTTC.

CDR3 sequence reads: CASSQAGPPYFQYF. CDR3 DNA: TGCGCCAGCAGCCAAGCGGGACCACCTTACTTCCAGTACTTC. The rearrangement joins TRBV4-1 to TRBJ2-5; D may correspond to TRBD1 or TRBD2 (5 bases each). The germline V gene encodes CDR1 MGHRA and CDR2 YSYEKL. The CDR3 contains 14 residues. Trimming took 1 base from V and 10 from J, leaving 16 bases between them.

This clonotype was observed at least ten times. The gene calls are TRBV7-9 and TRBJ1-6; D is unclear. The germline CDR1 and CDR2 sequences are SEHNR and FQNEAQ (reference sequence). V was clipped by 5 bases and J by 7 bases, with 18 bases between them. This CDR3 region has 16 residues. DNA for the CDR3: TGTGCCAGCAGCGGCTATTTAAGCACATTAAATTCACCCCTCCACTTT. Translation: CASSGYLSTLNSPLHF.

This clonotype came up many times. The V call is TRBV7-9, the J call TRBJ1-4, with TRBD1 identical over 7 bases. Germline values: CDR1 SEHNR, CDR2 FQNEAQ (reference sequence). The CDR3 runs 13 residues. The trim removed 4 bases at V and 6 bases at J, leaving 2 bases unmatched. In DNA form, the CDR3 reads TGTGCCAGCAGCTCCACAGGGGATGAAAAACTGTTTTTT. Its translation: CASSSTGDEKLFF.

Many counts were recorded for this clonotype. The gene calls are TRBV7-9 and TRBJ2-6; no firm D call. Germline V lookup: CDR1 SEHNR, CDR2 FQNEAQ (reference sequence). The CDR3 has 16 residues. V lost 5 bases and J lost 0, with 11 bases in between. The CDR3 here is CASSAGRHSGANVLTF. Here the CDR3 DNA reads TGTGCCAGCAGCGCAGGTCGGCACTCTGGGGCCAACGTCCTGACTTTC.

This clonotype was picked up many times. The chain is built from TRBV5-1 and TRBJ1-2; no reliable D call. The CDR3 has 14 amino acids. Germline V gene sequence: CDR1 SGHRS, CDR2 YFSETQ. Trimming left V 0 bases short and J 0 bases short, with 6 bases between. In DNA form, the CDR3 reads TGCGCCAGCAGCTTGGCCAGAGCTAACTATGGCTACACCTTC. Encoded protein: CASSLARANYGYTF.

This clonotype was counted at least ten times. This chain connects TRBV4-1 to TRBJ2-3; the match to TRBD2 covers 9 bases. The CDR3 has 13 amino acids. With V trimmed by 1 base and J by 15 bases, 8 bases remained unmatched. Germline V gene data show CDR1 as MGHRA and CDR2 as YSYEKL. For the CDR3, the DNA is TGCGCCAGCAGCCAAGCAGGACTAGCGCCAGTCTATTTT. Translating it yields CASSQAGLAPVYF.

This clonotype was counted at least ten times. This chain links TRBV29-1 with TRBJ1-1; D is possibly TRBD1 (5 bases). Germline CDR1 is SQVTM and CDR2 is ANQGSEA. CDR3 length: 13 residues. Trimming shortened V by 4 bases and J by 3 bases, and 12 bases separated the two germline ends. CDR3 bases: TGCAGCGTTGTATCCGGGGCGCACACTGAAGCTTTCTTT. This gives the protein CSVVSGAHTEAFF.

This clonotype was found many times. The rearrangement uses TRBV6-5 and TRBJ2-1; the match to TRBD2 covers 13 bases. The CDR3 is 16 amino acids. With 2 bases clipped from V and 3 bases from J, the junction kept 1 base outside the gene matches. The germline CDR1 and CDR2 sequences are MNHEY and SVGAGI. The CDR3 DNA sequence: TGTGCCAGCAGTTACAGGACTAGCGGGAGCTACAATGAGCAGTTCTTC. It codes for CASSYRTSGSYNEQFF.

This clonotype was recorded many times. The chain couples TRBV20-1 to TRBJ2-7; D is uncertain. Looked up from germline, CDR1 is DFQATT and CDR2 is SNEGSKA (reference sequence). Trimming shortened V by 2 bases and J by 7 bases, and 6 bases separated the two germline ends. CDR3 length: 10 amino acids. CDR3 loop: CSARTREQYF. CDR3 bases: TGCAGTGCTAGAACTCGGGAGCAGTACTTC.

The rearrangement joins TRBV5-1 to TRBJ2-7; the D is unclear. Trimming removed 3 bases at V and 2 bases at J, with 12 bases between. From germline, CDR1 is SGHRS and CDR2 YFSETQ. The CDR3 is 14 residues long. For the CDR3, the DNA is TGCGCCAGCAGCTCCGGCTGGGGTACCTACGAGCAGTACTTC. Amino acid sequence: CASSSGWGTYEQYF.

This clonotype was detected a few times. A much larger clone differs from this one at a single base, so this may be a read error. The chain is built from TRBV29-1 and TRBJ2-6; D remains unclear. Germline V gene data show CDR1 as SQVTM and CDR2 as ANQGSEA. This CDR3 has 13 residues. The CDR3 nucleotides are TGCAACGTTAGTACCTCTGGGGCCAACGTCCTGACTTTC. Its protein product is CNVSTSGANVLTF. Full variable domain (outside the CDR3, taken from reference TRBV29-1 and TRBJ2-6): SAVISQKPSRDICQRGTSLTIQCQVDSQVTMMFWYRQQPGQSLTLIATANQGSEATYESGFVIDKFPISRPNLTFSTLTVSNMSPEDSSIYLCNVSTSGANVLTFGAGSRLTVL.

This clonotype came up many times. The V gene is TRBV28, the J gene TRBJ1-2; 9 nucleotides match TRBD1. J was trimmed by 6 bases and V by 5 bases; bases with no gene match: 13. CDR1 and CDR2 from the germline V gene are MDHEN and SYDVKM. This CDR3 is 16 amino acids long. The CDR3 loop reads CASSVGTGPHGDGYTF. The CDR3 coding sequence is TGTGCCAGCAGTGTAGGGACAGGGCCCCACGGGGATGGCTACACCTTC.

The rearrangement links TRBV11-2 to TRBJ2-5; perhaps TRBD2 as D (5 bases). CDR1 is SGHAT, CDR2 FQNNGV, per germline. There are 13 residues in the CDR3. Trimming left V 1 base short and J 7 bases short, with 10 bases between. The CDR3 DNA reads as TGTGCCAGCAGCTTAGGAGGGAGACCGACCCAGTACTTC. It encodes CASSLGGRPTQYF.

A note on this clonotype: At one end the junction does not follow the germline gene, possibly because of a read error. The chain combines TRBV25-1 with TRBJ1-2; D is unclear. The CDR3 contains 16 residues. Germline values: CDR1 MGHDK, CDR2 SYGVNS. CDR3 DNA: TGTGCCAGCAGTGAAGGATTCGTTCGATCAAACTATGGCGACACCTTC. It translates to CASSEGFVRSNYGDTF.

This clonotype was seen at least ten times. The CDR3 loop reads CASRVLAGISYEQYF. As DNA, the CDR3 is TGTGCCAGCAGGGTACTAGCGGGAATAAGCTACGAGCAGTACTTC. This chain joins TRBV6-1 and TRBJ2-7; TRBD2 agrees at 10 bases. The CDR3 contains 15 residues. V dropped 6 bases and J dropped 3; count of bases not matched to a gene: 8. Germline lookup yields CDR1 MNHNS and CDR2 SASEGT.

This clonotype appeared many times. The chain links TRBV12-3 or TRBV12-4 to TRBJ2-5; no reliable D call. Trimming stripped 6 bases from V and 2 bases from J, with 13 bases between. The CDR3 loop spans 14 amino acids. CDR3 sequence: CASRGYAVQETQYF. The CDR3 bases are TGTGCCAGCAGGGGTTATGCGGTACAAGAGACCCAGTACTTC.

This clonotype was observed a few times. The chain uses TRBV10-3 and TRBJ1-2; the D gene is possibly TRBD1 (5 bases). The CDR3 is made up of 11 amino acids. Looked up from germline, CDR1 is ENHRY and CDR2 is SYGVKD. V was shortened by 6 bases and J by 6 bases, with 8 bases between the two germline ends. The CDR3 DNA reads TGTGCCATCAGCCTCAGGGATGGCTACACCTTC. Translating gives CAISLRDGYTF.